These T cell receptor beta chains were read from a single sample in a study of shared clonotypes between healthy human individuals. The assay was immunoSEQ multiplex PCR, and TCRdb's table has in-frame clones only and misses some. In the table there are around 500,000 clones, 81% of which are singletons. Sequencing was done on a sample of PBMCs. The receptors originated from a woman in her thirties or forties in good health. Some clones in this sample may be carry-over from other donors' samples. Each CDR3 is given with its conserved first and last residue. Each record gives: J gene, V gene, D gene, clone size, CDR3 DNA, CDR3 protein. D genes are given only for firm matches. Clone size is not always given. Where it is, it says once, few, many or a class for expanded clones.

TRBJ2-2 TRBV7-3 NA NA TGTGCCAGCAGCTGGGGATTAGCCGGGGAGCTGTTTTTT CASSWGLAGELFF
TRBJ2-3 TRBV6-1 NA NA TGTGCCAGCATCTCAGAAGCGGGCCTTCGCGATACGCAGTATTTT CASISEAGLRDTQYF
TRBJ1-2 TRBV30 NA NA TGTGCCTGGACGGTGGGAACAACATATGGCTACACCTTC CAWTVGTTYGYTF
TRBJ1-2 TRBV27 TRBD1 NA TGTGCCAGCAGTTTAAACAGGGGGCATGGCTACACCTTC CASSLNRGHGYTF
TRBJ2-7 TRBV19 TRBD2 few TGTGCCAGTAGTCCAGGTACTAGCGGTTCCTACGAGCAGTACTTC CASSPGTSGSYEQYF
TRBJ2-1 TRBV18 NA NA TGTGCCAGCCACTCCGATCGGGACGTACAGTTCTTC CASHSDRDVQFF
TRBJ2-1 TRBV9 NA NA TGTGCCAGCAGCGGCCCAGGGGGGGGCAATGAGCAGTTCTTC CASSGPGGGNEQFF
TRBJ1-3 TRBV28 NA NA TGTGCCAGCAGTTTACGTTTAGACTCTGGAAACACCATATATTTT CASSLRLDSGNTIYF
TRBJ2-7 TRBV7-3 NA NA TGTGCCAGCAGCTTAAGTAGGGTTCGGGGAAACGAGCAGTACTTC CASSLSRVRGNEQYF
TRBJ1-4 TRBV25-1 TRBD1 NA TGTGCCAGCAGTGGAGGCAGGGGGCTCACTAATGAAAAACTGTTTTTT CASSGGRGLTNEKLFF
TRBJ2-7 TRBV7-2 TRBD1 once TGTGCCAGCAGCGGGTCGACAGGGGAGGCCTACGAGCAGTACTTC CASSGSTGEAYEQYF
TRBJ2-5 TRBV18 NA NA TGTGCCAGCTCACCACTGGAGACCCAGTACTTC CASSPLETQYF
TRBJ1-5 TRBV4-3 TRBD1 NA TGCGCCAGCAGCCAATTTATAACAGGGGATCAGCCCCAGCATTTT CASSQFITGDQPQHF
TRBJ2-1 TRBV4-1 TRBD2 many TGCGCCAGCAGCCAAGAGCCCGCCCATCGTACTAGCGGCCGTCTGAGTGAGCAGTTCTTC CASSQEPAHRTSGRLSEQFF
TRBJ2-7 TRBV28 NA NA TGTGCCAGCAGCCCTGCCCTGGGGCGCTCCTACGAGCAGTACTTC CASSPALGRSYEQYF
TRBJ1-5 TRBV7-8 NA NA TGTGCCAGCAGCGAGATTAATCAGCCCCAGCATTTT CASSEINQPQHF
TRBJ1-5 TRBV30 NA NA TGTGCCTGGAGCCGCGTCGGGGCAGGGTCCAATCAGCCCCAGCATTTT CAWSRVGAGSNQPQHF
TRBJ2-7 TRBV4-1 NA NA TGCGCCAGCAGTCTAACAGGGCTTTCGGGTGAGCAGTACTTC CASSLTGLSGEQYF
TRBJ2-7 TRBV7-2 TRBD1 NA TGTGCCAGCAGCTTTTTATTGGGACAGGGTAATCCCTACGAGCAGTACTTC CASSFLLGQGNPYEQYF
TRBJ2-7 TRBV4-3 TRBD1 NA TGCGCCAGCAGCCCCGACAGGGGACGAGAGCAGTACTTC CASSPDRGREQYF
TRBJ1-1 TRBV7-8 NA NA TGTGCCAGCAGCTACCAACAGGGGAACACTGAAGCTTTCTTT CASSYQQGNTEAFF
TRBJ2-1 TRBV30 NA NA TGTGCCTGGATGTACTCATCATACAATGAGCAGTTCTTC CAWMYSSYNEQFF
TRBJ2-3 TRBV30 TRBD2 once TGTGCCTGGGAGAGTAGCGGGAGGGCTGATACGCAGTATTTT CAWESSGRADTQYF
TRBJ2-5 TRBV5-1 TRBD1 NA TGCGCCAGCAGCCAGCAGGGGGATGAGACCCAGTACTTC CASSQQGDETQYF
TRBJ2-1 TRBV27 TRBD1 NA TGTGCCAGCAGTTCCCTCATGGACAGGGGCGAGTATGAGCAGTTCTTC CASSSLMDRGEYEQFF
TRBJ2-3 TRBV5-5 NA NA TGTGCCAGCAGCTTCGGCCACACAGGGATAGATACGCAGTATTTT CASSFGHTGIDTQYF
TRBJ1-1 TRBV14 NA NA TGTGCCAGCAGCCAGACAGTACTTAACACTGAAGCTTTCTTT CASSQTVLNTEAFF
TRBJ2-5 TRBV5-1 TRBD2 NA TGCGCCAGCAGCCTCGGTGCCGGTAGCGGGGACCTGCAAGAGACCCAGTACTTC CASSLGAGSGDLQETQYF
TRBJ1-4 TRBV10-3 TRBD1 NA TGTGCCATCAGTGAACGAGGACAGGGAATAAAACTGTTTTTT CAISERGQGIKLFF